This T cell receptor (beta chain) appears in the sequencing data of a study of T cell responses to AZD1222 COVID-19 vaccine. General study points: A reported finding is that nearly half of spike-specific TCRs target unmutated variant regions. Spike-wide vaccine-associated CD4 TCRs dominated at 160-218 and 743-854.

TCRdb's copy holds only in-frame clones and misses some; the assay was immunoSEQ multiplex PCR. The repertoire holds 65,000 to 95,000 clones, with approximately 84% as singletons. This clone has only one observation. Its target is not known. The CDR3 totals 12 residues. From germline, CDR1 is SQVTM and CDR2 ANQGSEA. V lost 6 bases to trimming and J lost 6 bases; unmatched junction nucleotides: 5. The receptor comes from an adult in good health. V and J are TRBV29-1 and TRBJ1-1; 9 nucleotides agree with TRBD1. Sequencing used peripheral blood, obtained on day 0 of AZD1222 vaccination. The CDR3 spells CSVLGQGAEAFF. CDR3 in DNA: TGCAGCGTACTGGGACAGGGCGCTGAAGCTTTCTTT.